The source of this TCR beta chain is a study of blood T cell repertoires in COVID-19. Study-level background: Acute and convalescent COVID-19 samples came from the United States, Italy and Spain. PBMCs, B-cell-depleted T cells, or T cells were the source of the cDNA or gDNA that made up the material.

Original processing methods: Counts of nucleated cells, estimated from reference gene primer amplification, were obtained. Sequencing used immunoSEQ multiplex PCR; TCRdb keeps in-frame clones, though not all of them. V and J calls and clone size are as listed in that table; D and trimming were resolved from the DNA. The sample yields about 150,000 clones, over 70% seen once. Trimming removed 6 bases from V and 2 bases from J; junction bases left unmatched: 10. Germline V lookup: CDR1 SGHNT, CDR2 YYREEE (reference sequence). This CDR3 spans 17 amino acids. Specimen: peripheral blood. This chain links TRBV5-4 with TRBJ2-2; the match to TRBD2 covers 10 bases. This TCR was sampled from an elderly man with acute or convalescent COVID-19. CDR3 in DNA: TGTGCCAGCACCGATGACGGACTAGCGGCAAACACCGGGGAGCTGTTTTTT. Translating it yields CASTDDGLAANTGELFF.